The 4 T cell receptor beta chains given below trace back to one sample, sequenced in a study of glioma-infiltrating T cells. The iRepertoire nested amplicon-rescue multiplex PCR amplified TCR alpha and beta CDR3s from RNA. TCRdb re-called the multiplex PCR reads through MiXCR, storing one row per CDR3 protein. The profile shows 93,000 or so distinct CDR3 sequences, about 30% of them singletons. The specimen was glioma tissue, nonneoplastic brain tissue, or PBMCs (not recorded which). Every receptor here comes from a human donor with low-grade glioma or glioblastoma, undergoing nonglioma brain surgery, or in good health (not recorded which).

CDR3 in DNA: TGTGCCAGCAGTTACTGGACTAGTGGGACAGAGCAGTTCTTC. Protein: CASSYWTSGTEQFF. The chain combines TRBV6-2 or TRBV6-3 with TRBJ2-1, with TRBD2 as a possible D gene (7 bases). This CDR3 has 14 residues. Germline V CDR1 and CDR2: MNHEY, SVGEGT. The V gene lost 1 base and the J gene lost 10 bases, with 14 bases spanning the gap.

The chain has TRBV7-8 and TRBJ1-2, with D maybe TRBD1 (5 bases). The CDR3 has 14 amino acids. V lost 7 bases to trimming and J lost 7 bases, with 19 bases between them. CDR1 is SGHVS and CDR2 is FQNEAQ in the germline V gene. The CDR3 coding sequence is TGTGCCAGCACCCTTGGGACCGCCCATATTGGCTACACCTTC. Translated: CASTLGTAHIGYTF.

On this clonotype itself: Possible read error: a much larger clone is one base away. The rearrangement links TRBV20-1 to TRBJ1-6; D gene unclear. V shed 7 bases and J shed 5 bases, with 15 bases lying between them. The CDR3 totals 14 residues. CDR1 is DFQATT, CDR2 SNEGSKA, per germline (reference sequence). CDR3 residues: CSGTAVQNNSPLHF. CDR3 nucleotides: TGCAGTGGGACTGCGGTACAGAATAATTCACCCCTCCACTTT.

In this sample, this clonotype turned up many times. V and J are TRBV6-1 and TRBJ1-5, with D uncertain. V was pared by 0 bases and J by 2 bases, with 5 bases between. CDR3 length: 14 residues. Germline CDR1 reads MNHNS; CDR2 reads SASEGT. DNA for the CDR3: TGTGCCAGCAGTGAAGCCCCGGGCAATCAGCCCCAGCATTTT. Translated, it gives CASSEAPGNQPQHF.